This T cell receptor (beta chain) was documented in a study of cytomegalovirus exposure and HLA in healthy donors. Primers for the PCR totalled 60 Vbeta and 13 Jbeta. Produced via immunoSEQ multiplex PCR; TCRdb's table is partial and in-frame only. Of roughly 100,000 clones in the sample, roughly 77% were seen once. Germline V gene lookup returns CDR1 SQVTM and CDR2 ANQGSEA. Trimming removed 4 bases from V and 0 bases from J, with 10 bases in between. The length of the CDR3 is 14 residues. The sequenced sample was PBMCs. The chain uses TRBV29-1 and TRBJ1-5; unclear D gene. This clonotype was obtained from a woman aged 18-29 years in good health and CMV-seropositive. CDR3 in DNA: TGCAGCGTTGGGGCAGTTGATAGCAATCAGCCCCAGCATTTT. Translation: CSVGAVDSNQPQHF.